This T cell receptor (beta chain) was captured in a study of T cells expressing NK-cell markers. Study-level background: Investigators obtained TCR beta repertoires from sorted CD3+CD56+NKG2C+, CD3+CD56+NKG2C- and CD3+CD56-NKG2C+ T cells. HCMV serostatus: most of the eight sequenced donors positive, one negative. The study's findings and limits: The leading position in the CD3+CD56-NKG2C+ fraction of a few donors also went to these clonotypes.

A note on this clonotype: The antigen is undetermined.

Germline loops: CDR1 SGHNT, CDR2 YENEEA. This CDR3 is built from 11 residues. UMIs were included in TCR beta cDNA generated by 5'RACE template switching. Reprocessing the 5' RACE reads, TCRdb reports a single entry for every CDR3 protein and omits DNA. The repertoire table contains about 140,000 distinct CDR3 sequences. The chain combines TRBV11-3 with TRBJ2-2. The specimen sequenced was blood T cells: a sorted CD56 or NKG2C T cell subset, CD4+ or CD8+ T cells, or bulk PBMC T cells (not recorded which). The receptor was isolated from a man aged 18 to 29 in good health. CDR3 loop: CASSWAGELFF.